This is a list of T cell receptor beta chains from one sample in a study of cytomegalovirus exposure and HLA in healthy donors. The protocol was immunoSEQ multiplex PCR, while the TCRdb copy is restricted to in-frame clones and leaves out a portion. The repertoire consists of fewer than 150,000 clones, with 15% occurring once and the leading ten covering 1.5% to 2%. Sequenced material: PBMCs. The receptors stem from a woman between 18 and 29 years old in good health and CMV-seronegative. Both conserved end residues are trimmed from each CDR3.

ASSQPTRQVRNTEAF | TRBJ1-1 | TRBV4-1
ASSTEGGSSYEQY | TRBJ2-7 | TRBV6-1
AIRPAGDPGNTIY | TRBJ1-3 | TRBV10-3
ASSLQRGYEQY | TRBJ2-7 | TRBV7-2
ASSLEEGSRTQY | TRBJ2-3 | TRBV5-1
AGTVGTEAF | TRBJ1-1 | TRBV28
ASSVAGPYEQY | TRBJ2-7 | TRBV6-1
ASSLRPGAYEQY | TRBJ2-7 | TRBV5-6
ASSLTADRGPPLH | TRBJ1-6 | TRBV28
ASSTRGVIETQY | TRBJ2-5 | TRBV6-5
ASTVGGGYNEQF | TRBJ2-1 | TRBV27
ASRRQGMDEKLF | TRBJ1-4 | TRBV5-6
ASSQDNEQY | TRBJ2-7 | TRBV4-1
ASSSGGFNQPQH | TRBJ1-5 | TRBV5-6
ASSWASVYTDTQY | TRBJ2-3 | TRBV5-1
ASSARDRAPYEQY | TRBJ2-7 | TRBV13
ASSPERGRGSRRSLF | TRBJ1-4 | TRBV27
ASSPQGSNQPQH | TRBJ1-5 | TRBV18
AWRGLGGSYNEQF | TRBJ2-1 | TRBV30
ASSLFGDSNQPQH | TRBJ1-5 | TRBV5-1
ASSDAGTGFFNQPQH | TRBJ1-5 | TRBV6-1
ASSLETTSYEQY | TRBJ2-7 | TRBV7-2
ASSDRDNGEKLF | TRBJ1-4 | TRBV2
ASSPGQAREETQY | TRBJ2-5 | TRBV7-9
ASSARQGGTEQY | TRBJ2-7 | TRBV6-6
ASRNGVQPQH | TRBJ1-5 | TRBV6-6
ASSVAQRGGDEQF | TRBJ2-1 | TRBV9
SVAGLAGGPSSYEQY | TRBJ2-7 | TRBV29-1
ASSPPGGLGEQY | TRBJ2-7 | TRBV4-1
ASNLGGLNTGELF | TRBJ2-2 | TRBV9